The entry below gives a single T cell receptor beta chain sequence along with its context. Its antigen is still unknown. This likely reflects a read error, since a far larger clone is one base away. There are 13 residues in the CDR3. After removal of 7 bases from V and 6 bases from J, the junction contained 8 bases not matched to a gene. Germline V gene lookup returns CDR1 SQVTM and CDR2 ANQGSEA. This sample was taken from a study of shared clonotypes between healthy human individuals. For each subset, genomic DNA was distributed in equal portions over several immunoSEQ plates. In the original workflow: As immunoSEQ supplied junction-only sequences (without quality scores), filtering differed. Data came from immunoSEQ multiplex PCR; TCRdb stores just in-frame clones and leaves some out. That table gives V, J and clone size, and the DNA gave D and trimming. This sample carries around 500,000 clones, about 85% of them seen once, and the ten largest clones take around 13%.

Genomic DNA, for the unsorted samples, came from some 100 million PBMCs. Study findings and constraints: The donor pool, a small one, limited the genetic and exposure-history diversity represented.

Sequenced material: PBMCs. J is TRBJ1-1 and V is TRBV29-1; 10 nucleotides line up with TRBD1. This sequence originates from a woman aged 40 to 50 in good health. Some clones in this sample may be carry-over from other donors' samples. CDR3 in DNA: TGCAGCGGGGGACAGGGGAGGGACGCTGAAGCTTTCTTT. Protein product: CSGGQGRDAEAFF.